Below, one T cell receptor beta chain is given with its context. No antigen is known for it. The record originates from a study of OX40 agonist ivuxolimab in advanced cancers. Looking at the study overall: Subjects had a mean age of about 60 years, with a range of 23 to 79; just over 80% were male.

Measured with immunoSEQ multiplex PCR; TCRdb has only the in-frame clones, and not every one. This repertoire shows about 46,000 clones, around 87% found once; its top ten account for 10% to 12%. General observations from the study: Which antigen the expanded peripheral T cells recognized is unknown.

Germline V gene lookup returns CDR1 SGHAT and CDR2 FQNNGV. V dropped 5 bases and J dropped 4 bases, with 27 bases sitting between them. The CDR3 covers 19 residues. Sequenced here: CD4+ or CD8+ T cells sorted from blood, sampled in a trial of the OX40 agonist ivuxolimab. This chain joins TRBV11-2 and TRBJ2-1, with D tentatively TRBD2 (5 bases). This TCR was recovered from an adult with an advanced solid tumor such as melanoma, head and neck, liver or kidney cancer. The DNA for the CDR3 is TGTGCCAGCAGCCTTGCTCCGGGGAAGCTTAGAGAAGATTACAATGAGCAGTTCTTC. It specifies CASSLAPGKLREDYNEQFF.